This T cell receptor (beta chain) comes out of a study of cytomegalovirus exposure and HLA in healthy donors. The study, taken as a whole, reports: Cytomegalovirus-associated status was assigned to fewer than 200 TCR beta chains.

To note about this clone: Antigen: not known.

The CDR3 spans 15 residues. Germline CDR1 MGHRA, CDR2 YSYEKL. Trimming removed 4 bases from V and 4 bases from J; junction bases left unmatched: 1. A multiplex PCR was run with 60 Vbeta primers and 13 Jbeta primers. Some clones are missing from TCRdb's copy, which holds only in-frame ones; the method was immunoSEQ multiplex PCR. Of 160,000 or so clones in the sample, around 76% were seen once. The chain carries TRBV4-1 and TRBJ2-1, with 13 bases fitting TRBD2. Sequenced sample: PBMCs. The receptor was isolated from a man aged 40-55 years in good health and CMV-seronegative. CDR3 bases: TGCGCCAGCAGCCCGGGACTAGCGGGGTACAATGAGCAGTTCTTC. This encodes CASSPGLAGYNEQFF.